This T cell receptor (beta chain) is from a study of T cell changes during pregnancy in multiple sclerosis (dated by TCRdb to the late 2010s). Regarding the research as a whole: The study examined how the T cell repertoire changed over the course of pregnancy in women with multiple sclerosis.

The germline V gene sets CDR1 to SGHRS and CDR2 to YFSETQ. Compared with germline, V lacks 2 bases and J lacks 0 bases; bases without a gene match: 4. The CDR3, cysteine through phenylalanine, is 16 amino acids long. This entry keeps only the CDR3 DNA: 48 bases, framed from base 1. The library was prepared using the immunoSEQ multiplex PCR assay. TCRdb took over this immuneACCESS table, retaining in-frame rearrangements with V and J assigned. Such tables are incomplete; in checked studies, under half of the missing clones stem from an unresolved V gene, and the remainder is unexplained. This sample holds about 80,000 clones; just over 90% were observed only once. The ten largest clones represent about 3% of the sample. This clone was counted between two and nine times. Its antigen has not been determined. No much larger clone is present one base from it, and per-base qualities are unavailable. The same CDR3 arises from other DNA sequences in this sample as well.

Material: peripheral blood, obtained before pregnancy. The sequence derives from a female donor with multiple sclerosis, enrolled in a pregnancy study. The chain employs TRBV5-1 and TRBJ2-1; the central 8 bases match TRBD2. The nucleotide sequence reads TGCGCCAGCAGCTTCATAGCGGGAACCTCCTACAATGAGCAGTTCTTC. This gives the protein CASSFIAGTSYNEQFF.